This T cell receptor (beta chain) was observed in a study of shared clonotypes between healthy human individuals (TCRdb year 2020). Regarding the study in general: The cohort comprised a couple of women and a few men aged 18 to 49 years. For each donor, three plates each were used for CD4 naive and CD4 memory, two plates were used for CD8 naive, and one plate was used for CD8 memory. To estimate repertoire size and how much clonotype sharing occurs between individuals, the study deeply sequenced the blood TCR repertoires of about five healthy adults. To increase sequencing depth and limit assay-specific biases, TCR repertoire library preparation and sequencing were carried out by different laboratories using diverse techniques. Between about 0.9 and 10 billion PBMCs per donor were obtained by leukapheresis.

CD8 naive samples were obtained by positive selection for CCR7 among CD45RO-negative cells, yielding a CD45RA+CCR7+ population from which TemRA cells were excluded. The donors were healthy, HIV-negative adults who had no recently reported acute infections or vaccinations. Only Caucasian adults living in Nashville, Tennessee, USA were represented among the donors. After blood collection by leukapheresis, PBMCs were isolated using Ficoll-Histopaque density gradient centrifugation and then cryopreserved in the vapor phase of liquid nitrogen. Analytical flow cytometry was used to check the purity and quantity of every magnetically sorted T cell population. From each sorted fraction, genomic DNA was isolated and quantified by UV absorbance on a Nanodrop 2000c. The study at large found these results: Sampling was limited to blood, and TCR repertoires in tissue likely differ from TCR repertoires in blood. Pairwise subsampling led to the expectation that sequencing depth would affect the degree of clonotype sharing among donors. Across a handful of donors, approximately 4.9% of naive CD4, roughly 3.5% of naive CD8, roughly 2.2% of memory CD4, and 0.4% of memory CD8 clonotypes were shared. Incomplete sequencing was indicated by rarefaction of sorted-subset datasets, despite the large sequencing depth. Compared with non-shared clonotypes, clonotypes shared by all four sorted-subset donors had higher generation probabilities. The genetic and exposure-history diversity represented was limited by the small number of donors. Naive subsets generally had larger estimated clonotype richness than memory subsets did.

Using the deep immunoSEQ assay, multiplex PCR amplified TCR CDR3 regions from genomic DNA. Genomic DNA extracted from each cell subset was distributed evenly over all wells of several immunoSEQ 96-well plates, and each plate served as one replicate. For sorted subsets, each replicate PCR was loaded with 200 to 250 ng genomic DNA, equivalent to 30,000 or so T cell genomes. The purified libraries were quantified using a Qubit 3.0 fluorometer, sized with a Bioanalyzer 2100, and then quantified again using the KAPA Library Quantification kit. A separate single-read 150-cycle Illumina NextSeq 550 flow cell was used to sequence each immunoSEQ 96-well plate. The source study handled its data this way. Because the immunoSEQ output held only junctional sequences and lacked quality scores, the filtering could not match the filtering applied to full-length reads. Sequences were annotated with PyIR, a Python wrapper for IgBLAST v1.9, and V/J genes and CDR3 were assigned using IMGT germline references. Reads were filtered out if the reads had weak V/J assignments (E-value above 1e-6), no CDR3, stop codons, out-of-frame junctions, or ambiguous translated residues. V3J clonotypes were defined by identical inferred V gene, J gene, and CDR3 amino acid sequence. Percentage overlap between repertoires was calculated by dividing the number of shared unique clonotypes by the size of the smaller repertoire. RTK rarefaction, the Chao1 estimator, and Recon v2.1 estimates of unobserved clonotypes were used to assess repertoire richness. For all TCRbeta clonotypes obtained by the gDNA method from several donors, generation probabilities were computed with OLGA. Not all clones reach the TCRdb copy of this immuneACCESS table, which keeps in-frame sequences only. Checked studies attribute under half of the gap to unresolved V genes and leave the rest unexplained. Clonal size and the V and J genes are those of that table, whereas D and trimming came from the DNA. For this sample there are hundreds of thousands of clones; around 93% appear just once. Clones ranked in the top ten supply 24% of the sample.

Worth noting for this clone: Its target antigen remains unknown. Base qualities were left out, and no much larger clone turns up one base away.

This sequence originates from a man between 25 and 39 years old in good health. Source material: naive CD8+ T cells sorted from blood. The cell subset or site label, as the study defines it: CD45RA+CCR7+.

The nucleotide sequence is given as TGTGCCAGCAGCCTCGGGACGGACTCCTACAATGAGCAGTTCTTC. Its product reads: CASSLGTDSYNEQFF. This chain joins TRBV27 to TRBJ2-1; the D gene is tentatively TRBD1 or TRBD2, each matching 5 bases. A distance of 12 bases separates the germline ends of V and J, which lose 6 bases and 0 bases respectively. Sequences MNHEY (CDR1) and SMNVEV (CDR2) are obtained from the germline V gene (reference sequence). From its cysteine to its phenylalanine, the CDR3 spans 15 amino acids. Left in the record is the CDR3 DNA by itself, 45 bases read in frame from the first base.